This T cell receptor (beta chain) originates from a study of blood T cell repertoires in COVID-19. The wider study: The study drew acute and convalescent COVID-19 samples from the United States, Italy and Spain. Sources were T cells, B-cell-depleted T cells, or PBMCs; the material itself was cDNA or gDNA.

As handled by the study authors: Reference gene primer amplification gave nucleated cell count estimates. TCRdb's table, derived via immunoSEQ multiplex PCR, lists solely in-frame clones and lacks some. That table supplies the V and J calls and clone size; D and trimming were determined from the DNA. Here the sample spans under 60,000 clones, about four fifths being singletons. This clonotype was sampled from a human donor in a cohort sampled during active COVID-19. The sample was peripheral blood.

CDR3 sequence: CASSPGLAENEQFF. For the CDR3, the DNA is TGCGCCAGCTCCCCCGGGCTAGCAGAAAATGAGCAGTTCTTC. This chain links TRBV5-1 with TRBJ2-1, with a possible D match to TRBD2 (5 bases). Looked up from germline, CDR1 is SGHRS and CDR2 is YFSETQ. The CDR3 has 14 amino acids. V was pared by 7 bases and J by 7 bases, with 18 bases between.